Listed below are T cell receptor beta chains from one sample, sequenced in a study of blood T cells in healthy people across ages. A single record per CDR3 protein comes from TCRdb applying MiXCR to the 5' RACE reads. The sample holds over 950,000 distinct CDR3 sequences; 35% to 40% are singletons and the top ten take 13%. The sequenced sample consisted of blood. The receptors originated from a man aged 18 to 35 in good health. Each CDR3 is given with its conserved first and last residue. Each record gives: J gene, D gene, clone size, V gene, CDR3 DNA, CDR3 protein. A D gene is named only where the DNA matches it firmly. Only part of the rows carry a size: once, few, many, or a class if the clone is expanded.

>TRBJ1-1|TRBD1|-|TRBV12-3/TRBV12-4
TGTGCCAGCACCCGGGACAGAATGAACACTGAAGCTTTCTTT
CASTRDRMNTEAFF
>TRBJ1-5|-|few|TRBV7-9
TGTGCCAGCAGTCTCACCGCTAATCAGCCCCAGCATTTT
CASSLTANQPQHF
>TRBJ1-2|-|-|TRBV6-5
TGTGCCAGCAGGGACAGTCTCTATGGCTGCACCTTC
CASRDSLYGCTF
>TRBJ2-1|TRBD1|-|TRBV6-2/TRBV6-3
TGTGCCAGCACCCTACAGGGGGCCTACAATGAGCAGTTCTTC
CASTLQGAYNEQFF
>TRBJ2-3|TRBD2|-|TRBV12-3/TRBV12-4
TGTGCCAGCAGTTTTTTATCTAGCGGGGCGCTGGTAGATACGCAGTATTTT
CASSFLSSGALVDTQYF
>TRBJ1-2|-|-|TRBV20-1
TGCAGTGCTAGAGATCTTTCGGTAGGGGATGGCTACACCTTC
CSARDLSVGDGYTF
>TRBJ1-5|-|-|TRBV7-9
TGTGCCAGCAGCTTAGGTCTTTTAACTAGCAATCAGCCCCAGCATTTT
CASSLGLLTSNQPQHF
>TRBJ1-1|-|few|TRBV6-1
TGTGCCAGCAGTGACCCCCGTCCCCCGGGCACTGAAGCTTTCTTT
CASSDPRPPGTEAFF
>TRBJ1-2|-|-|TRBV27
TGTGCCAGCAGTAGGCCGGACGGGGTCGGTGGCTACACCTTC
CASSRPDGVGGYTF
>TRBJ2-7|-|-|TRBV5-1
TGCGCCAGCAGCACCCAGGACGGAAGCAATGAGCAGTACTTC
CASSTQDGSNEQYF
>TRBJ2-2|-|-|TRBV20-1
TGCAGTGCTGAGTCGGACACCGGGGAGCTGTTTTTT
CSAESDTGELFF
>TRBJ1-1|-|-|TRBV5-5
TGTGCCAGCAGTACGCGTCCGGGACCCCGAGGGACTGAAGCTTTCTTT
CASSTRPGPRGTEAFF
>TRBJ2-1|TRBD2|-|TRBV4-3
TGCGCCAGCAGTCGTTCCCTTAGCGGGACCTACAATGAGCGGTTCTTC
CASSRSLSGTYNERFF
>TRBJ2-1|-|few|TRBV6-5
TGTGCCAGCAGCTCCTACGGTGAGCAGTTCTTC
CASSSYGEQFF
>TRBJ2-5|TRBD2|-|TRBV20-1
TGCAGTGCTAGGGGACTAGCGGGGGTAGGGGAGACCCAGTACTTC
CSARGLAGVGETQYF
>TRBJ1-3|-|-|TRBV4-1
TGCGCCAGCAGCCAAACTCCTGGGAGCTCTGGAAACACCATATATTTT
CASSQTPGSSGNTIYF
>TRBJ2-3|-|many|TRBV6-5
TGTGCCAGCAATCTTCTAAGATCCACAGATACGCAGTATTTT
CASNLLRSTDTQYF
>TRBJ2-5|-|few|TRBV20-1
TGCAGTGCTAGAGCTGGGGAACACGCCCAAGAGACCCAGTACTTC
CSARAGEHAQETQYF
>TRBJ1-2|-|-|TRBV25-1
TGTGCCAGCAGTGCCGCGGACATCCCCTTCTATGGCTACACCTTC
CASSAADIPFYGYTF
>TRBJ2-3|-|many|TRBV28
TGTGCCTCTCGAAAAGATACGCAGTATTTT
CASRKDTQYF
>TRBJ2-3|TRBD1|few|TRBV29-1
TGCAGCGTCGAGCGACAGGGGGCAAGGGTAGATACGCAGTATTTT
CSVERQGARVDTQYF
>TRBJ2-1|-|few|TRBV15
TGTGCCACTCAGGGGGGGAGCTCCTACAATGAGCAGTTCTTC
CATQGGSSYNEQFF
>TRBJ1-5|TRBD1|-|TRBV6-1
TGTGCCAGCAGGGTAGTAGACAGGGGAAGCAATCAGCCCCAGCATTTT
CASRVVDRGSNQPQHF
>TRBJ1-2|-|-|TRBV20-1
TGCAGTGCTCGACCCCAGACAGACTATGGCTACACCTTC
CSARPQTDYGYTF
>TRBJ1-5|-|-|TRBV25-1
TGTGCCAGCAGTGAATGGGACAGCAATCAGCCCCAGCATTTT
CASSEWDSNQPQHF
>TRBJ2-5|TRBD2|-|TRBV20-1
TGCAGTGCTAATGTTCCGGGGGGAGAGACCCAGTACTTC
CSANVPGGETQYF
>TRBJ2-7|-|-|TRBV6-1
TGTGCCAGCAGACAAGGAGGGGAATACTACGAGCAGTACTTC
CASRQGGEYYEQYF
>TRBJ1-2|TRBD1|few|TRBV7-2
TGTGCCAGCAGCTTAATGGCGGGACAGATCTATGGCTACACCTTC
CASSLMAGQIYGYTF
>TRBJ2-5|TRBD2|few|TRBV27
TGTGCCAGCAGCGGCAGGACTAGCAGGGAGACCCAGTACTTC
CASSGRTSRETQYF
>TRBJ2-7|-|-|TRBV12-3/TRBV12-4
TGTGCCAGCAGCGTCATCGGACACACTCCGTACTTC
CASSVIGHTPYF
>TRBJ2-7|-|-|TRBV4-3
TGCGCCAGCAGCCATGGGTCGAGGACTACCACCTACGAGCAGTACTTC
CASSHGSRTTTYEQYF